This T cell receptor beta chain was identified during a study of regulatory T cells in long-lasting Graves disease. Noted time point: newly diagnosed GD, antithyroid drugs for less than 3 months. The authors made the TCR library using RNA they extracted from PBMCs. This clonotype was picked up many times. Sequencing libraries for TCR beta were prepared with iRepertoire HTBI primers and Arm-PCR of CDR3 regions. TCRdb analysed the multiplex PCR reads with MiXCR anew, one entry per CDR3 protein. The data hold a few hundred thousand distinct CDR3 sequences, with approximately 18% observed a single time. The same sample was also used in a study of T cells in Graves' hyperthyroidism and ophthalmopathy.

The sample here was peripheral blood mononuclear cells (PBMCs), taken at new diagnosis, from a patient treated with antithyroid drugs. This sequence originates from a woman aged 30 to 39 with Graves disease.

The CDR3 DNA reads as TGTGCCAGTAGTCTCAGGTCTGCCGGCACAACGACCTACGAGCAGTACTTC. Translating gives CASSLRSAGTTTYEQYF. V gene TRBV19 combines with J gene TRBJ2-7; no firm D call. Germline V gives CDR1 LNHDA, CDR2 SQIVND (reference sequence). V lost 5 bases to trimming and J lost 2 bases, with 22 bases between them. The CDR3 covers 17 residues.